This TCR beta chain was identified in a study of T cell responses to AZD1222 COVID-19 vaccine. Produced via immunoSEQ multiplex PCR; TCRdb's table is partial and in-frame only. The repertoire holds around 130,000 clones, 70% to 90% seen once, with 5% to 7% in the top ten. Sequences were derived from peripheral blood, sampled 28 days after the second AZD1222 dose. The source of this sequence is an adult who received the AZD1222 COVID-19 vaccine.

CDR3 amino acids: CSVRFGNEQFF. The CDR3 DNA sequence: TGCAGCGTTCGTTTCGGCAATGAGCAGTTCTTC. The chain employs TRBV29-1 and TRBJ2-1; D is unresolved. V lost 5 bases to trimming and J lost 6 bases, with 8 bases between them. From germline, CDR1 is SQVTM and CDR2 ANQGSEA. This CDR3 region has 11 residues.